The next 8 T cell receptor beta chains were all read from a single sample in a study of beta chain features in type 1 diabetes. The whole isolated RNA underwent reverse transcription, so sequencing captured expressed TCRB transcripts. The repertoire was sequenced with immunoSEQ multiplex PCR; TCRdb's copy has only in-frame clones and lacks some. Altogether about 150,000 clones are present, 8.5% to 12% being singletons, with the ten largest covering 1.3%. Sequenced material: naive CD4+ T cells from blood. The receptors were gathered from a man between 18 and 29 years old in good health.

The chain employs TRBV19 and TRBJ2-1; D is unresolved. Germline-derived CDR1 and CDR2 are LNHDA and SQIVND (reference sequence). The CDR3 length is 14 residues. Trimming took 3 bases from V and 6 from J, leaving 12 bases between them. The CDR3 DNA follows: TGTGCCAGTAGTATTCGTATGGCCCCCAATGAGCAGTTCTTC. Protein sequence: CASSIRMAPNEQFF.

This clone has a handful of counts. The chain is built from TRBV2 and TRBJ1-1; the D gene is possibly TRBD1 (5 bases). Germline V gene lookup returns CDR1 SNHLY and CDR2 FYNNEI. The CDR3 is 14 residues long. The V gene lost 5 bases and the J gene lost 1 base, with 11 bases spanning the gap. CDR3 DNA: TGTGCCAGCAGTAAGACAGCCACGAACACTGAAGCTTTCTTT. It is translated as CASSKTATNTEAFF. Full variable domain (remainder filled in from reference TRBV2 and TRBJ1-1): EPEVTQTPSHQVTQMGQEVILRCVPISNHLYFYWYRQILGQKVEFLVSFYNNEISEKSEIFDDQFSVERPDGSNFTLKIRSTKLEDSAMYFCASSKTATNTEAFFGQGTRLTVV.

This chain uses TRBV18 with TRBJ2-7; 11 bases match TRBD2. With V trimmed by 6 bases and J by 3 bases, 7 bases remained unmatched. The CDR3 contains 15 residues. Germline V CDR1 and CDR2: KGHSH, LQKENI. CDR3 in DNA: TGTGCCAGCTCCCTTACTAGCGGGGGAAACTACGAGCAGTACTTC. It specifies CASSLTSGGNYEQYF.

This clone was found a few times. This sequence joins TRBV5-4 and TRBJ2-4, with a weak D call TRBD2 (6 bases). The CDR3 contains 16 residues. The V gene's germline CDR1 is SGHNT and CDR2 YYREEE (reference sequence). Trimming pared 4 bases from V and 4 bases from J, leaving 18 bases between. The DNA of the CDR3 is TGTGCCAGCAGCCACGGAGGGACGGATAAAAAAAACATTCAGTACTTC. Translated: CASSHGGTDKKNIQYF.

This chain uses TRBV9 with TRBJ1-4; D gene unclear. The V and J ends lost 4 bases and 8 bases respectively, with 9 bases between them. This CDR3 is 12 amino acids long. Germline assignment: CDR1 SGDLS and CDR2 YYNGEE. The CDR3 is CASSSLGEKLFF. The DNA for the CDR3 is TGTGCCAGCAGCTCCCTGGGCGAAAAACTGTTTTTT.

The chain has TRBV7-6 and TRBJ2-2; 12 nucleotides agree with TRBD2. V shed 5 bases and J 5 bases; nucleotides not matched to a gene: 12. CDR1 is SGHVS and CDR2 is FNYEAQ in the germline V gene. The CDR3 runs to 18 residues. CDR3 sequence reads: CASSLLRLAGADTGELFF. For the CDR3, the DNA is TGTGCCAGCAGCCTCCTGCGACTAGCGGGGGCGGATACCGGGGAGCTGTTTTTT.

This chain joins TRBV18 and TRBJ1-2, with TRBD1 identical over 9 bases. The trim removed 2 bases at V and 3 bases at J, leaving 7 bases unmatched. Germline CDR1 reads KGHSH; CDR2 reads LQKENI. CDR3 size: 16 residues. The CDR3 is CASSPDTGGGDYGYTF. The DNA of the CDR3 is TGTGCCAGCTCACCAGACACAGGGGGCGGCGACTATGGCTACACCTTC.

This clone turned up a few times. The CDR3 sequence: CASSSGQEGREKLFF. In DNA, the CDR3 is TGTGCCAGCAGCTCGGGACAGGAAGGGCGAGAAAAACTGTTTTTT. The V gene is TRBV28, the J gene TRBJ1-4, with TRBD1 matching over 8 bases. Germline lookup yields CDR1 MDHEN and CDR2 SYDVKM. This CDR3 region has 15 residues. V lost 6 bases and J lost 8; bases outside the gene matches: 11.